Sequencing of this TCR beta chain was carried out in a study of blood T cell repertoires in COVID-19. Study context: Acute and convalescent COVID-19 specimens originated in the United States, Italy and Spain. Sample material is recorded as cDNA or gDNA derived from T cells, B-cell-depleted T cells, or PBMCs.

Method: immunoSEQ multiplex PCR; TCRdb's copy keeps in-frame clones and lacks some. The sample yields 150,000 to 200,000 clones, more than 65% seen once. V lost 0 bases to trimming and J lost 9 bases, with 9 bases between them. CDR3 length equals 13 residues. Germline V lookup: CDR1 SEHNR, CDR2 FQNEAQ (reference sequence). The sequence came from a man between 65 and 85 years old with active or convalescent COVID-19. The chain is built from TRBV7-9 and TRBJ1-5; possible D gene TRBD1, 5 bases. What was sequenced was peripheral blood. This CDR3 reads CASSLAGLGPQHF. CDR3 nucleotide sequence: TGTGCCAGCAGCTTAGCGGGACTGGGGCCCCAGCATTTT.